These 18 T cell receptor beta chains originate from one sample sequenced in a study of blood T cell repertoires in COVID-19. Clones were read by immunoSEQ multiplex PCR, and TCRdb kept only the in-frame ones, dropping some. Here the sample spans about 100,000 clones, about four fifths being singletons. Sequenced: peripheral blood. These receptors all come from a man aged 40-49 years with active or convalescent COVID-19.

This clone was counted between two and nine times. The J gene is TRBJ1-1, the V gene TRBV7-9, with a possible D match to TRBD1 (5 bases). The germline V gene encodes CDR1 SEHNR and CDR2 FQNEAQ (reference sequence). The CDR3 extends over 16 amino acids. V lost 1 base and J lost 6, with 18 bases in between. In DNA, the CDR3 is TGTGCCAGCAGCTTAGGGATCCCAGGGATTTATTCTGAAGCTTTCTTT. It yields the protein CASSLGIPGIYSEAFF.

This clone was found a few times. This chain uses TRBV4-2 with TRBJ1-6; D gene ambiguous. Trimming cost V 0 bases and J 9 bases, with 6 bases left between them. Germline CDR1 is LGHNA and CDR2 is YNFKEQ. The CDR3 is 13 residues long. CDR3 in amino acids: CASSQDTGSPLHF. Here the CDR3 DNA reads TGTGCCAGCAGCCAAGATACCGGTTCACCCCTCCACTTT.

This chain links TRBV5-4 with TRBJ2-5; 8 bases are shared with TRBD2. The V segment lost 1 base and the J segment 5 bases; nucleotides outside the gene matches: 10. CDR1 and CDR2 from the germline V gene are SGHNT and YYREEE (reference sequence). The CDR3 runs 16 residues. The CDR3, as DNA: TGTGCCAGCAGCTTGTCACCCAGCGGGGGCGGGGAGACCCAGTACTTC. Protein product: CASSLSPSGGGETQYF.

This chain connects TRBV3-1 (or the pseudogene TRBV3-2) to TRBJ2-5; weak D call: TRBD2 (7 bases). CDR3 size: 15 residues. Germline V gene lookup returns CDR1 LGHDT and CDR2 YNNKEL (reference sequence). V was shortened by 3 bases and J by 5 bases, with 16 bases between the two germline ends. The CDR3 coding sequence is TGTGCCAGCAGCCAGTATGGGGGGGCCCCGGAGACCCAGTACTTC. It specifies CASSQYGGAPETQYF.

The chain combines TRBV4-1 with TRBJ2-7; 8 bases are a match to TRBD1. The germline gives CDR1 MGHRA, CDR2 YSYEKL. There are 14 residues in the CDR3. V was pared by 4 bases and J by 2 bases, with 4 bases of the junction left unmatched. The CDR3 DNA sequence: TGCGCCAGCAGCCTAGGACAGGGCCCCTACGAGCAGTACTTC. Protein sequence: CASSLGQGPYEQYF.

J is TRBJ2-5 and V is TRBV5-4; TRBD1 is a possible D gene (6 bases). The CDR3 totals 13 residues. From germline, CDR1 is SGHNT and CDR2 YYREEE (reference sequence). The V and J ends lost 4 bases and 5 bases respectively, with 12 bases between them. This CDR3 reads CASSGSQGETQYF. CDR3 sequence (DNA): TGTGCCAGCAGCGGGTCCCAGGGGGAGACCCAGTACTTC.

This rearrangement joins TRBV5-1 to TRBJ2-7; 9 bases are a match to TRBD1. The germline CDR1 and CDR2 sequences are SGHRS and YFSETQ. V was clipped by 0 bases and J by 0 bases; unmatched bases: 4. This CDR3 comprises 16 residues. This CDR3 is CASSLGGTGRSYEQYF. Written as DNA, the CDR3 is TGCGCCAGCAGCTTGGGGGGGACAGGGCGCTCCTACGAGCAGTACTTC.

CDR3 bases: TGTGCCAGCAGCCCCGGGACAGAGGTGGGAAAACTGTTTTTT. This sequence encodes CASSPGTEVGKLFF. The V gene is TRBV6-5, the J gene TRBJ1-4; TRBD1 aligns across 7 bases. J was trimmed by 10 bases and V by 6 bases; bases with no gene match: 11. Germline loops: CDR1 MNHEY, CDR2 SVGAGI. The CDR3 has 14 amino acids.

V is TRBV7-6 and J is TRBJ1-4, with 8 bases matching TRBD1. CDR1 is SGHVS and CDR2 is FNYEAQ in the germline V gene. The CDR3 is made up of 15 amino acids. J lost 6 bases, V lost 6 bases, and 9 bases had no gene match. The CDR3 is CASSPRTGHYEKLFF. CDR3 in DNA: TGTGCCAGCAGTCCAAGGACAGGGCATTATGAAAAACTGTTTTTT.

The chain is built from TRBV6-5 and TRBJ1-4; 9 nucleotides line up with TRBD1. Losses at the gene ends were 7 bases for V and 8 bases for J; bases not matched to a gene: 8. The CDR3 has 14 residues. Germline loops: CDR1 MNHEY, CDR2 SVGAGI. For the CDR3, the DNA is TGTGCCAGCAAAATGGACAGGGGCGCGGAAAAACTGTTTTTT. Translated: CASKMDRGAEKLFF.

V is TRBV6-6 and J is TRBJ2-7; possibly TRBD2 for D (6 bases). The germline V gene encodes CDR1 MNHNY and CDR2 SVGAGI (reference sequence). Trimming removed 2 bases from V and 3 bases from J, with 11 bases in between. The CDR3 is 14 residues long. CDR3 DNA sequence: TGTGCCAGCAGTTACCGAGCGGGTATCTACGAGCAGTACTTC. Protein product: CASSYRAGIYEQYF.

The V gene is TRBV7-2, the J gene TRBJ1-1; 8 nucleotides agree with TRBD1. J gave up 1 base and V 5 bases, and 6 bases lay outside the gene matches. CDR1 and CDR2 from the germline V gene are SGHTA and FQGNSA. The length of the CDR3 is 15 residues. The CDR3 DNA follows: TGTGCCAGCAGCACCCGACAGGGGAAGAACACTGAAGCTTTCTTT. Encoded protein: CASSTRQGKNTEAFF.

The chain uses TRBV25-1 and TRBJ1-5; 12 nucleotides line up with TRBD1. CDR1 and CDR2 from the germline V gene are MGHDK and SYGVNS. The junction had 14 bases not matched to a gene; V was cut back by 10 bases and J by 1 base. This CDR3 spans 18 amino acids. CDR3 in amino acids: CATPGGDRGRGSNQPQHF. In DNA, the CDR3 is TGTGCCACCCCGGGAGGGGACAGGGGGCGAGGGAGCAATCAGCCCCAGCATTTT. The whole variable domain, filled in from reference TRBV25-1 and TRBJ1-5, reads EADIYQTPRYLVIGTGKKITLECSQTMGHDKMYWYQQDPGMELHLIHYSYGVNSTEKGDLSSESTVSRIRTEHFPLTLESARPSHTSQYLCATPGGDRGRGSNQPQHFGDGTRLSIL.

The chain employs TRBV29-1 and TRBJ2-5; no firm D call. CDR3 length: 16 residues. With 2 bases removed from V and 3 bases from J, the gap between germline ends came to 19 bases. The germline gives CDR1 SQVTM, CDR2 ANQGSEA. The CDR3, as DNA: TGCAGCGTTGAACGGGTGGCCACCAAACCAAAAGAGACCCAGTACTTC. Amino acids: CSVERVATKPKETQYF.

The CDR3 DNA is TGTGCCAGCAGCCGACAGTCCTACGAGCAGTACTTC. The encoded protein is CASSRQSYEQYF. The genes are TRBV6-2 or TRBV6-3 and TRBJ2-7, with D perhaps matching TRBD1 (5 bases). The CDR3 spans 12 residues. Trimming pared 6 bases from V and 1 base from J, leaving 7 bases between. Germline V gene lookup returns CDR1 MNHEY and CDR2 SVGEGT.

The genes are TRBV29-1 and TRBJ2-7; a weak D match, TRBD1 (6 bases). Trimming left V 0 bases short and J 2 bases short, with 17 bases between. Germline-derived CDR1 and CDR2 are SQVTM and ANQGSEA. This CDR3 is 16 amino acids long. CDR3: CSVEESSQGDTYEQYF. The CDR3 region has the DNA TGCAGCGTTGAAGAGTCCTCACAGGGTGATACCTACGAGCAGTACTTC.

The table lists this clone with a count of one. J is TRBJ2-5 and V is TRBV6-6, with 11 bases that match TRBD1. Per the germline V gene, CDR1 is MNHNY and CDR2 is SVGAGI (reference sequence). The CDR3 has 15 residues. After removal of 2 bases from V and 4 bases from J, the junction contained 3 bases not matched to a gene. The CDR3 region is CASSYRDRGGETQYF. CDR3 DNA sequence: TGTGCCAGCAGTTACCGGGACAGGGGGGGAGAGACCCAGTACTTC.

This rearrangement joins TRBV5-5 to TRBJ2-7; D possibly corresponds to TRBD1 (5 bases). CDR3 length equals 13 residues. V dropped 4 bases and J dropped 2 bases, with 10 bases sitting between them. Germline loops: CDR1 SGHKS, CDR2 YYEKEE (reference sequence). Written as DNA, the CDR3 is TGTGCCAGCAGCCCTGCAGGGCCCTACGAGCAGTACTTC. Translated: CASSPAGPYEQYF.